By frequency in the sample, the clone carrying this TCR beta chain is medium-sized. Trimming shortened V by 7 bases and J by 7 bases, and 14 bases separated the two germline ends. The CDR3 sequence is 14 residues long. Per the germline V gene, CDR1 is LGHNT and CDR2 is FRNRAP. The data stem from a study of tumor-infiltrating lymphocytes in oesophageal squamous cell carcinoma. TCRdb independently ran MiXCR on the PCR reads; one entry per CDR3 protein. The sample consists of about 10,000 distinct CDR3 sequences, approximately 60% of them appearing once. The chain couples TRBV12-5 to TRBJ1-6, with D perhaps matching TRBD1 (5 bases). The source is a female donor with esophageal squamous cell carcinoma. Specimen: esophageal tumor tissue. CDR3 nucleotides: TGTGCTAGTGCCATCGGGACCGCCAATTCACCCCTCCACTTT. Amino acids: CASAIGTANSPLHF. The full variable domain, its missing parts supplied by reference TRBV12-5 and TRBJ1-6, is DARVTQTPRHKVTEMGQEVTMRCQPILGHNTVFWYRQTMMQGLELLAYFRNRAPLDDSGMPKDRFSAEMPDATLATLKIQPSEPRDSAVYFCASAIGTANSPLHFGNGTRLTVT.